The present T cell receptor (beta chain) was sequenced within a study of T cell responses to AZD1222 COVID-19 vaccine. Overall study context: Investigators merged groups given second doses at roughly 4 or roughly 12 weeks.

Sequencing was performed with immunoSEQ multiplex PCR; in TCRdb, only in-frame clones are kept and a portion is missing. The sample holds 130,000 or so clones, roughly nine tenths seen once. General observations from the study: Spike-specific TCR breadth rose after two AZD1222 doses, and depth rose as well. Mostly white British, mostly female donors; authors suggested clonal diversity may be underestimated. Seropositivity was recorded at baseline in only 6 or 7 AZD1222 recipients.

The CDR3 totals 17 residues. The V and J ends lost 1 base and 2 bases, in that order; junction bases with no gene match: 6. CDR1 MGHRA and CDR2 YSYEKL come from the germline V gene. With regard to this clone: Its antigen is not known.

The V and J genes are TRBV4-1 and TRBJ2-3; TRBD1 matches at 10 bases. The sample was peripheral blood, taken on day 0 of AZD1222 vaccination. The clonotype originates from an adult in good health. The CDR3 reads CASSQVPGTGVTDTQYF. CDR3 DNA: TGCGCCAGCAGCCAAGTCCCCGGGACAGGGGTCACAGATACGCAGTATTTT.